This entry lists 23 T cell receptor beta chains sequenced from one sample in a study of naive and memory T cell subsets. A UMI-containing oligonucleotide was joined by 3' ligation to the TCR cDNA template. The SP2 primer and nested alpha and beta constant region primers amplified ligated cDNA in four rounds. TCRdb processed the 5' RACE reads anew with MiXCR; each CDR3 protein has one entry. The repertoire includes around 48,000 distinct CDR3 sequences, 4.7% of them detected once, and under 0.95% sits in the top ten. These receptors came from a female donor in good health.

Concerning this clonotype itself: A clone one base away is much larger, so this may be a read error. The chain has TRBV29-1 and TRBJ2-7, with a possible D match to TRBD1 (5 bases). Per the germline V gene, CDR1 is SQVTM and CDR2 is ANQGSEA. CDR3 length: 11 residues. This CDR3 reads CSVGTPYERYF. As DNA, the CDR3 is TGCAGCGTTGGGACACCCTACGAGCGGTACTTC.

This clonotype came up many times. This chain links TRBV15 with TRBJ1-2; a possible D gene is TRBD1 (5 bases). Deletions cut 0 bases from V and 4 bases from J, with 12 bases between. The length of the CDR3 is 15 residues. Germline-derived CDR1 and CDR2 are LNHNV and YYDKDF (reference sequence). The CDR3 region has the DNA TGTGCCACCAGCAGAGATCTATTAGGGACCTATGGCTACACCTTC. This encodes CATSRDLLGTYGYTF.

This clonotype was counted ten times or more. The chain joins TRBV20-1 to TRBJ2-3; 7 positions agree with TRBD2. CDR3 size: 15 residues. CDR1 and CDR2 (germline): DFQATT, SNEGSKA (reference sequence). V trimming: 8 bases; J trimming: 0 bases; junction bases outside the gene matches: 11. CDR3 DNA: TGCAGTTTCTTAACGACGGGGGGTAGCACAGATACGCAGTATTTT. Translation gives CSFLTTGGSTDTQYF.

This clonotype has ten or more counts. The chain combines TRBV4-1 with TRBJ2-2, with 15 nucleotides matching TRBD2. The CDR3 consists of 19 residues. After removal of 2 bases from V and 5 bases from J, the junction contained 9 bases not matched to a gene. Germline V gene sequence: CDR1 MGHRA, CDR2 YSYEKL. The CDR3 DNA is TGCGCCAGCAGCCAACCACCTCCGGGACTAGCGGGAGGTACCGGGGAGCTGTTTTTT. Translation gives CASSQPPPGLAGGTGELFF.

In its sample, this clonotype was seen many times. This rearrangement joins TRBV5-1 to TRBJ1-2; D may be TRBD1 (6 bases). Trimming left V 1 base short and J 7 bases short, with 23 bases between. Per germline, CDR1 SGHRS and CDR2 YFSETQ. CDR3 length: 17 residues. The CDR3 DNA follows: TGCGCCAGCAGCTTGAAGAACGGGGGGCGCGAGTGGGGTGGCTACACCTTC. This gives the protein CASSLKNGGREWGGYTF.

This clonotype was seen ten or more times. The gene calls are TRBV7-2 and TRBJ2-7; no clear D. Between the trimmed V and J ends, which lost 5 bases and 0 bases, there was a span of 11 bases. The germline CDR1 and CDR2 sequences are SGHTA and FQGNSA. The CDR3 has 14 amino acids. The CDR3 protein is CASSRVGSSYEQYF. The CDR3 DNA follows: TGTGCCAGCAGCCGTGTTGGCAGCTCCTACGAGCAGTACTTC. Supplemented by reference TRBV7-2 and TRBJ2-7, the full variable domain reads GAGVSQSPSNKVTEKGKDVELRCDPISGHTALYWYRQSLGQGLEFLIYFQGNSAPDKSGLPSDRFSAERTGGSVSTLTIQRTQQEDSAVYLCASSRVGSSYEQYFGPGTRLTVT.

This clonotype was counted many times. This sequence joins TRBV21-1 and TRBJ1-5; TRBD1 reflects the table's D call only, with no check against the DNA. TRBV21-1 is assigned pseudogene status. The CDR3 contains 17 residues. In nucleotides, the CDR3 is TGTGCCAGCAGCAAAAACAGGGGGCGCATCACGGGTCAGCCCCAGCATTTT. Amino acids: CASSKNRGRITGQPQHF.

This clonotype came up many times. The chain has TRBV29-1 and TRBJ1-2; 8 nucleotides agree with TRBD1. This CDR3 has 14 residues. In germline, CDR1 is SQVTM, CDR2 ANQGSEA. The J segment lost 3 bases and the V segment lost 5 bases, leaving 8 bases of the junction unmatched. The CDR3 spells CSVIPGQGYYGYTF. The CDR3 DNA follows: TGCAGCGTTATCCCTGGACAGGGCTACTATGGCTACACCTTC.

This clonotype was counted ten times or more. The rearrangement links TRBV12-3 or TRBV12-4 to TRBJ2-5; D is ambiguous. V dropped 7 bases and J dropped 5 bases, with 14 bases sitting between them. CDR3 size: 13 residues. The DNA for the CDR3 is TGTGCCAGCAACATCCAGGTGGCGGAGACCCAGTACTTC. This translates into CASNIQVAETQYF.

This clonotype was detected only a few times. The chain uses TRBV6-2 or TRBV6-3 and TRBJ2-7; no clear D gene. Per germline, CDR1 MNHEY and CDR2 SVGEGT. The germline V and J ends were trimmed by 6 bases and 0 bases, with 12 bases remaining between them. This CDR3 is built from 14 residues. The CDR3 is CASSQDLSSYEQYF. The CDR3, as DNA: TGTGCCAGCAGCCAGGACCTAAGCTCCTACGAGCAGTACTTC.

Remarks on this clonotype: One base away lies a much larger clone, so this may be a sequencing read error. The gene calls are TRBV6-2 or TRBV6-3 and TRBJ2-2; D unresolved. Germline CDR1 reads MNHEY; CDR2 reads SVGEGT. Trimming left V 6 bases short and J 7 bases short, with 12 bases between. The CDR3 runs to 13 residues. For the CDR3, the DNA is TGTGCCAGCAGACCTAGGAGTATCGGGGAGCTGTTTTTT. It codes for CASRPRSIGELFF.

This clonotype was seen many times. The chain links TRBV12-3 or TRBV12-4 to TRBJ1-1; a weak D match, TRBD1 (6 bases). The CDR3 loop spans 15 amino acids. V lost 8 bases to trimming and J lost 0 bases, with 16 bases between them. In DNA form, the CDR3 reads TGTGCCAGCCAAGGGGGAGGCAGACTGAACACTGAAGCTTTCTTT. Protein sequence: CASQGGGRLNTEAFF.

As concerns this clonotype: This may arise from a read error, as a much more abundant clone is one base away. The chain couples TRBV9 to TRBJ2-1; 8 bases line up with TRBD1. Germline-derived CDR1 and CDR2 are SGDLS and YYNGEE. CDR3 size: 17 residues. DNA of the CDR3: TGTGCCAGAAGCGTAGCTACGTGGACAGGGCTCTACAATGAGCAGTTCTTC. Its protein is CARSVATWTGLYNEQFF.

In this sample, this clonotype turned up a few times. DNA for the CDR3: TGCAGCGTTGAATCGCAGGGGGCTGAAAAACTGTTTTTT. This encodes CSVESQGAEKLFF. J is TRBJ1-4 and V is TRBV29-1; 8 nucleotides line up with TRBD1. This CDR3 has 13 amino acids. J gave up 7 bases and V 2 bases, and 3 bases lay outside the gene matches. The germline CDR1 and CDR2 sequences are SQVTM and ANQGSEA.

In its sample, this clonotype was seen many times. The chain uses TRBV5-1 and TRBJ2-7; D unresolved. Germline assignment: CDR1 SGHRS and CDR2 YFSETQ. This CDR3 has 15 residues. Trimming took off 1 base at V and 7 bases at J, with 18 bases between the two ends. CDR3 nucleotides: TGCGCCAGCAGCTTGCTCTTCGTGGTGCGTGAAGAGCAGTACTTC. It yields the protein CASSLLFVVREEQYF.

This clonotype was found many times. The CDR3 DNA follows: TGTGCCAGCATAGGTCAGAGCTCTGGAAACACCATATATTTT. Its protein product is CASIGQSSGNTIYF. The rearrangement joins TRBV11-2 to TRBJ1-3; no firm D call. The V gene lost 7 bases and the J gene lost 0 bases, with 10 bases spanning the gap. The CDR3 covers 14 residues. The V gene's germline CDR1 is SGHAT and CDR2 FQNNGV.

This clonotype was detected ten times or more. The chain uses TRBV5-6 and TRBJ2-3, with 7 nucleotides matching TRBD2. V gave up 3 bases and J gave up 2 bases; unmatched junction bases: 6. CDR1 and CDR2 (germline): SGHDT, YYEEEE. This CDR3 contains 15 residues. The CDR3 spells CASSWTRRNTDTQYF. DNA of the CDR3: TGTGCCAGCAGCTGGACTAGAAGGAACACAGATACGCAGTATTTT.

This clonotype has at least ten counts. The chain has TRBV6-1 and TRBJ2-6; D call uncertain. Germline V CDR1 and CDR2: MNHNS, SASEGT. V lost 8 bases and J lost 0, with 11 bases in between. The CDR3 sequence is 15 residues long. The CDR3 region has the DNA TGTGCCAGCGGCCCCCGGCCCTCTGGGGCCAACGTCCTGACTTTC. It is translated as CASGPRPSGANVLTF.

Ten or more counts support this clonotype. This CDR3 reads CASRGRGLSTDTQYF. The CDR3 DNA is TGTGCCAGCAGAGGGAGAGGACTAAGCACAGATACGCAGTATTTT. The chain has TRBV2 and TRBJ2-3, with D maybe TRBD2 (6 bases). CDR1 and CDR2 from the germline V gene are SNHLY and FYNNEI. The CDR3 length is 15 residues. V lost 6 bases and J 0 bases, leaving 13 bases between the germline ends.

In its sample, this clonotype was seen a few times. An end of the junction differs from the germline gene, which may be a read error. The rearrangement joins TRBV11-2 to TRBJ2-6; D remains ambiguous. This CDR3 region has 14 residues. Germline assignment: CDR1 SGHAT and CDR2 FQNNGV. CDR3 in DNA: TGTTCCAGCAGCCGGATCTCTGGGGCCAACGTCCTGACTTTC. Amino acid sequence: CSSSRISGANVLTF.

This clonotype was recorded many times. The chain is built from TRBV20-1 and TRBJ2-1; 9 nucleotides align to TRBD2. Germline assignment: CDR1 DFQATT and CDR2 SNEGSKA (reference sequence). V trimming: 0 bases; J trimming: 13 bases; junction bases outside the gene matches: 10. The CDR3 contains 14 residues. CDR3 sequence reads: CSARDLREGLHQFF. The CDR3 coding sequence is TGCAGTGCTAGAGATCTGCGGGAGGGCCTCCACCAGTTCTTC.

This clonotype was observed many times. The J gene is TRBJ2-7, the V gene TRBV3-1; 11 bases match TRBD2. V lost 0 bases, J lost 2 bases, and 0 bases stayed unmatched. CDR1 is LGHDT and CDR2 is YNNKEL in the germline V gene (reference sequence). The CDR3 loop spans 15 amino acids. The DNA for the CDR3 is TGTGCCAGCAGCCAAGAGGGACTAGCGGCCTACGAGCAGTACTTC. This translates into CASSQEGLAAYEQYF.

The chain joins TRBV19 to TRBJ2-1; tentatively, D is TRBD2 (5 bases). V was shortened by 5 bases and J by 0 bases, with 20 bases between the two germline ends. The germline gives CDR1 LNHDA, CDR2 SQIVND (reference sequence). The CDR3 has 18 residues. CDR3 sequence: CASSPGFAETHSYNEQFF. The CDR3, as DNA: TGTGCCAGTAGTCCGGGATTCGCGGAGACTCACTCCTACAATGAGCAGTTCTTC.